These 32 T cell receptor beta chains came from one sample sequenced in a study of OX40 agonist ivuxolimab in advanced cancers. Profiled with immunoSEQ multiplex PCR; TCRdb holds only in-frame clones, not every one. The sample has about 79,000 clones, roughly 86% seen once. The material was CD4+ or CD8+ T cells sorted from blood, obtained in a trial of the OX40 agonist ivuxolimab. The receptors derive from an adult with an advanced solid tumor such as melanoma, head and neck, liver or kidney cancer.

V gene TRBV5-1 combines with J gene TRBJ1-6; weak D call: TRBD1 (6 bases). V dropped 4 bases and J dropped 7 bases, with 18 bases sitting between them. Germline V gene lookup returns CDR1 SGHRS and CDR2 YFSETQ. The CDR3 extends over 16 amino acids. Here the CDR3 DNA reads TGCGCCAGCAGCCTGCTGGGACATACGGGAAATTCACCCCTCCACTTT. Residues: CASSLLGHTGNSPLHF.

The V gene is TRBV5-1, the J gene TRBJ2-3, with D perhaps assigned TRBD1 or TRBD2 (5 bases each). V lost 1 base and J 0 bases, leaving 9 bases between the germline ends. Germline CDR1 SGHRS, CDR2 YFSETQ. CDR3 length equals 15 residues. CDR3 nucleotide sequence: TGCGCCAGCAGCTTGTGGGACCCAAGCACAGATACGCAGTATTTT. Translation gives CASSLWDPSTDTQYF.

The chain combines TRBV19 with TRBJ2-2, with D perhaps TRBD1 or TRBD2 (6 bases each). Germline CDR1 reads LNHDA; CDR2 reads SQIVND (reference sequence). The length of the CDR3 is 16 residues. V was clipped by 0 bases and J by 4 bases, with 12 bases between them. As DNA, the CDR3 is TGTGCCAGTAGTATAGACTCAGGAGGGGGCACCGGGGAGCTGTTTTTT. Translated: CASSIDSGGGTGELFF.

The CDR3 region is CAINQGADTQYF. The CDR3 DNA reads as TGTGCCATCAACCAGGGGGCAGATACGCAGTATTTT. The J gene is TRBJ2-3, the V gene TRBV10-3, with 7 bases aligning to TRBD1. Trimming at V came to 7 bases and at J to 4 bases, leaving 2 bases not matched to a gene. CDR3 length: 12 amino acids. Per the germline V gene, CDR1 is ENHRY and CDR2 is SYGVKD.

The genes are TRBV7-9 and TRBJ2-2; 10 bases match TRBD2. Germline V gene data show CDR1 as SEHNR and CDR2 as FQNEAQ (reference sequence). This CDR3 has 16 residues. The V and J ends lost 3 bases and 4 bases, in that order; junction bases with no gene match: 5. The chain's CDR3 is CASSFPSGGLTGELFF. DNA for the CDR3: TGTGCCAGCAGCTTTCCTAGCGGGGGCCTCACCGGGGAGCTGTTTTTT.

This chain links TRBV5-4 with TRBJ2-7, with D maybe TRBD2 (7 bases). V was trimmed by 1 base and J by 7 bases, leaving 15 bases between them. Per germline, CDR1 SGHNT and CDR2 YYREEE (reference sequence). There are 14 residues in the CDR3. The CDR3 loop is CASSLYGGPGEQYF. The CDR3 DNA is TGTGCCAGCAGCTTGTACGGGGGGCCAGGGGAGCAGTACTTC.

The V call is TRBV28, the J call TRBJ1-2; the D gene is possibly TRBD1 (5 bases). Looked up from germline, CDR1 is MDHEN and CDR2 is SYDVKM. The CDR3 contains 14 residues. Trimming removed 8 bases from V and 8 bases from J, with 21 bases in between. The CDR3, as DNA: TGTGCCAGCTCGAGTGCGGGACCCTCGACGGGCTACACCTTC. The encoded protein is CASSSAGPSTGYTF.

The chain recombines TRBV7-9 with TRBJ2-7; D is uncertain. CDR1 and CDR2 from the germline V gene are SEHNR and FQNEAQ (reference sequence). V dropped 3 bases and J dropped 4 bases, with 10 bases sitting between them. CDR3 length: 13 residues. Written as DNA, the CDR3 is TGTGCCAGCAGCTTTCTCCCCGATTACGAGCAGTACTTC. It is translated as CASSFLPDYEQYF.

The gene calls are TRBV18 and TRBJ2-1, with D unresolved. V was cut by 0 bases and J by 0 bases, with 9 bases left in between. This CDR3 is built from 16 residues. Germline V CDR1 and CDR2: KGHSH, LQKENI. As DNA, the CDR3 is TGTGCCAGCTCACCACCGGACGGTAGCTCCTACAATGAGCAGTTCTTC. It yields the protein CASSPPDGSSYNEQFF.

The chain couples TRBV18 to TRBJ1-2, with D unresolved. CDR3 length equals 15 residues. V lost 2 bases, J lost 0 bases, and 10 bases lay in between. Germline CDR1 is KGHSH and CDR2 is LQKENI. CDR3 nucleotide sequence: TGTGCCAGCTCACCAGGGTCAGAAGCTAACTATGGCTACACCTTC. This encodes CASSPGSEANYGYTF.

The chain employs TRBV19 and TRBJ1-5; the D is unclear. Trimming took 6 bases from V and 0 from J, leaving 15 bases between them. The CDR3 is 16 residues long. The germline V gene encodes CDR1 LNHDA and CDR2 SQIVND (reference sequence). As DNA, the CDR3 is TGTGCCAGTAGCCCTCTCATGGCCCATAGCAATCAGCCCCAGCATTTT. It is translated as CASSPLMAHSNQPQHF.

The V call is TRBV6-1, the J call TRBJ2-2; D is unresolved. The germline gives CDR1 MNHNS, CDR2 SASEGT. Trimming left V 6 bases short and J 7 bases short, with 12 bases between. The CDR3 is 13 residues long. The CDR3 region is CASSSLVVGELFF. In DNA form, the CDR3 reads TGTGCCAGCAGCTCCTTAGTTGTCGGGGAGCTGTTTTTT.

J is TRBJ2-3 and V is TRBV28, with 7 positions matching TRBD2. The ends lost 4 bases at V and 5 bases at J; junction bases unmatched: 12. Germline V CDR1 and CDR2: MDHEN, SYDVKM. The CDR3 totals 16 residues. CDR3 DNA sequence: TGTGCCAGCAGTTGGGACTACGTTATTACCGTAGATACGCAGTATTTT. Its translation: CASSWDYVITVDTQYF.

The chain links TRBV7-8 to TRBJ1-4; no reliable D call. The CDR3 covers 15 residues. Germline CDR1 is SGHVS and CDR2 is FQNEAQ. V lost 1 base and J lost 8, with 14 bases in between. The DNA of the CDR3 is TGTGCCAGCAGCTTAGAGTCTGGTCGCGGGGAAAAACTGTTTTTT. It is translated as CASSLESGRGEKLFF. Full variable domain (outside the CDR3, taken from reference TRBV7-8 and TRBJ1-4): GAGVSQSPRYKVAKRGQDVALRCDPISGHVSLFWYQQALGQGPEFLTYFQNEAQLDKSGLPSDRFFAERPEGSVSTLKIQRTQQEDSAVYLCASSLESGRGEKLFFGSGTQLSVL.

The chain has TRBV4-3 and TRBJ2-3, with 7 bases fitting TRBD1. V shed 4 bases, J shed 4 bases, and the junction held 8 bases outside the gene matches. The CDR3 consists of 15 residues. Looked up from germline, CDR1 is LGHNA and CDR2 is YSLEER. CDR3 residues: CASSRNRGVADTQYF. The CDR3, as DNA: TGCGCCAGCAGCCGGAACAGGGGTGTCGCAGATACGCAGTATTTT.

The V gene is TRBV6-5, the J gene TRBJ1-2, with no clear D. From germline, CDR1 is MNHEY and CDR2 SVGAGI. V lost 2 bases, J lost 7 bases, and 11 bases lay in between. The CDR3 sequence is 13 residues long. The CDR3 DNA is TGTGCCAGCAGTTACAGGGAATCGGGTGGCTACACCTTC. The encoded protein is CASSYRESGGYTF.

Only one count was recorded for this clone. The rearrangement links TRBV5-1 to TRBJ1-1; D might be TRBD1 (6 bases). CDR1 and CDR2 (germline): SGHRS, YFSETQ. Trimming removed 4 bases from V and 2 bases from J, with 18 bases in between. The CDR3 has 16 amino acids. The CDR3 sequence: CASSPGTIYYNTEAFF. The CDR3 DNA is TGCGCCAGCAGCCCGGGGACAATTTACTACAACACTGAAGCTTTCTTT.

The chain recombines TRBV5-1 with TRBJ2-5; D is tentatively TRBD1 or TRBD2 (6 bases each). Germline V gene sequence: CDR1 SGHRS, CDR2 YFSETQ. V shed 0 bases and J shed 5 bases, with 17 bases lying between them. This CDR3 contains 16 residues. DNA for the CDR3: TGCGCCAGCAGCTTGGCCGGGGGCAGGGGCGAGGAGACCCAGTACTTC. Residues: CASSLAGGRGEETQYF.

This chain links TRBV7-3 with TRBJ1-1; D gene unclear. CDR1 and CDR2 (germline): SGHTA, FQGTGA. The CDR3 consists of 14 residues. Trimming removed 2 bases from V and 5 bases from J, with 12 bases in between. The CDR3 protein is CASSLESRATEAFF. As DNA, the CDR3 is TGTGCCAGCAGCTTAGAGTCCCGAGCGACTGAAGCTTTCTTT.

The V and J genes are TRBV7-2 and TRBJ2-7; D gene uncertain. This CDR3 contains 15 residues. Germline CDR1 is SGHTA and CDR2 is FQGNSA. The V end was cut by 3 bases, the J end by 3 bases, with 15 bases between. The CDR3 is CASSFGRLGIYEQYF. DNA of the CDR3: TGTGCCAGCAGCTTTGGGCGGTTAGGAATCTACGAGCAGTACTTC.

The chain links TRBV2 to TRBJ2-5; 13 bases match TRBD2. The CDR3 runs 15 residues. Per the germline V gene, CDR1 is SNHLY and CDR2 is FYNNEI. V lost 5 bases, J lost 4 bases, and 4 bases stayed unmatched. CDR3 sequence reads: CASSSGLAGVETQYF. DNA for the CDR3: TGTGCCAGCAGTTCTGGACTAGCGGGGGTAGAGACCCAGTACTTC.

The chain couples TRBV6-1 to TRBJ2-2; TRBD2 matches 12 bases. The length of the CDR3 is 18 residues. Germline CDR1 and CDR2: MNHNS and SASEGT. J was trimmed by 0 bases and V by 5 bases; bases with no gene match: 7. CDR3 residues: CASSKGLAGTTNTGELFF. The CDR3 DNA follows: TGTGCCAGCAGTAAAGGACTAGCGGGGACCACGAACACCGGGGAGCTGTTTTTT.

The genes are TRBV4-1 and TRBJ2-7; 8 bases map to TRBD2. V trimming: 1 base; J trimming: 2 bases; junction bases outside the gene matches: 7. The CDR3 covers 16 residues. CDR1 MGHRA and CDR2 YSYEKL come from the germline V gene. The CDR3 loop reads CASSQGSGGATYEQYF. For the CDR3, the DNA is TGCGCCAGCAGCCAAGGTTCGGGGGGGGCCACCTACGAGCAGTACTTC.

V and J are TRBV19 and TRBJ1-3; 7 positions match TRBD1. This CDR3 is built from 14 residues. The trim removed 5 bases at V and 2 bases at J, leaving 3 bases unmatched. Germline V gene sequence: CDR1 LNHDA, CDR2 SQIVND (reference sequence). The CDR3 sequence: CASSGQATGNTIYF. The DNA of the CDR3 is TGTGCCAGTAGTGGACAGGCTACTGGAAACACCATATATTTT. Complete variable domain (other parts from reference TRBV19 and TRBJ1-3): DGGITQSPKYLFRKEGQNVTLSCEQNLNHDAMYWYRQDPGQGLRLIYYSQIVNDFQKGDIAEGYSVSREKKESFPLTVTSAQKNPTAFYLCASSGQATGNTIYFGEGSWLTVV.

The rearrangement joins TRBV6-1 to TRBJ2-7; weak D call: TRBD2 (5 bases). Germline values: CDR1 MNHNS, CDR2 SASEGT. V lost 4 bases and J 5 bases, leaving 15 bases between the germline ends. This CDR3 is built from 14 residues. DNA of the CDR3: TGTGCCAGCAGTGTAGCCTGGGAGCGAGACGAGCAGTACTTC. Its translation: CASSVAWERDEQYF.

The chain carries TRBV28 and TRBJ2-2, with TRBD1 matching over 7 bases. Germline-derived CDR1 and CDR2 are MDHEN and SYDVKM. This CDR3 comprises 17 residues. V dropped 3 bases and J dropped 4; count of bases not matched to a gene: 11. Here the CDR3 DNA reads TGTGCCAGCAGTTTGACCCCTCAGACAGGGTCCACCGGGGAGCTGTTTTTT. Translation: CASSLTPQTGSTGELFF.

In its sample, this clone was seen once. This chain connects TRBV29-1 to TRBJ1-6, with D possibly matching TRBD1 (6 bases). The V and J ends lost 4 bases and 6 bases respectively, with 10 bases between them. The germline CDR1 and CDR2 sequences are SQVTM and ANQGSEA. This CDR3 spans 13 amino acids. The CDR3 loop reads CSVATGVNSPLHF. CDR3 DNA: TGCAGCGTTGCGACAGGCGTTAATTCACCCCTCCACTTT. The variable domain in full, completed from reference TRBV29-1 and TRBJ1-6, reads SAVISQKPSRDICQRGTSLTIQCQVDSQVTMMFWYRQQPGQSLTLIATANQGSEATYESGFVIDKFPISRPNLTFSTLTVSNMSPEDSSIYLCSVATGVNSPLHFGNGTRLTVT.

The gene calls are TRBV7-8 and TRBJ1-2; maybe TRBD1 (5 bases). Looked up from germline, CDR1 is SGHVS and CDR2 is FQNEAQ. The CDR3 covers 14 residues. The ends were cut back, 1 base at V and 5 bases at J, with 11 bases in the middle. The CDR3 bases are TGTGCCAGCAGCTTAGAGGGGCGTACTTATGGCTACACCTTC. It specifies CASSLEGRTYGYTF.

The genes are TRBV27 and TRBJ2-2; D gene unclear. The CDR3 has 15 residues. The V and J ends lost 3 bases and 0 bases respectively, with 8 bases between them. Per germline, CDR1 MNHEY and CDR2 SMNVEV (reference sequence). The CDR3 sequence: CASSFFPPNTGELFF. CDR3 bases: TGTGCCAGCAGTTTTTTTCCCCCGAACACCGGGGAGCTGTTTTTT.

The CDR3 loop reads CASSTSERTDTQYF. The CDR3 DNA sequence: TGTGCCAGCAGCACATCGGAGAGGACAGATACGCAGTATTTT. The rearrangement uses TRBV7-8 and TRBJ2-3; D is ambiguous. V was clipped by 5 bases and J by 3 bases, with 12 bases between them. The CDR3 is made up of 14 amino acids. Germline V lookup: CDR1 SGHVS, CDR2 FQNEAQ.

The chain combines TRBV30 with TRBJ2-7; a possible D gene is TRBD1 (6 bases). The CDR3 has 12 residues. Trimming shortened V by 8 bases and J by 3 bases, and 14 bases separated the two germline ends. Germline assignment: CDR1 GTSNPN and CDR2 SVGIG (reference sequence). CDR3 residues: CAISGQIYEQYF. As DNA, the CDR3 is TGTGCCATCTCCGGACAGATCTACGAGCAGTACTTC.

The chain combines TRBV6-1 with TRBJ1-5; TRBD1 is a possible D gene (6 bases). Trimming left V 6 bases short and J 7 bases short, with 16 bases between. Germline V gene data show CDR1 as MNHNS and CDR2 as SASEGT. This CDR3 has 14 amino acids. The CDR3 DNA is TGTGCCAGCAGGGGGGACACCCATGGGCAGCCCCAGCATTTT. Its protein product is CASRGDTHGQPQHF.